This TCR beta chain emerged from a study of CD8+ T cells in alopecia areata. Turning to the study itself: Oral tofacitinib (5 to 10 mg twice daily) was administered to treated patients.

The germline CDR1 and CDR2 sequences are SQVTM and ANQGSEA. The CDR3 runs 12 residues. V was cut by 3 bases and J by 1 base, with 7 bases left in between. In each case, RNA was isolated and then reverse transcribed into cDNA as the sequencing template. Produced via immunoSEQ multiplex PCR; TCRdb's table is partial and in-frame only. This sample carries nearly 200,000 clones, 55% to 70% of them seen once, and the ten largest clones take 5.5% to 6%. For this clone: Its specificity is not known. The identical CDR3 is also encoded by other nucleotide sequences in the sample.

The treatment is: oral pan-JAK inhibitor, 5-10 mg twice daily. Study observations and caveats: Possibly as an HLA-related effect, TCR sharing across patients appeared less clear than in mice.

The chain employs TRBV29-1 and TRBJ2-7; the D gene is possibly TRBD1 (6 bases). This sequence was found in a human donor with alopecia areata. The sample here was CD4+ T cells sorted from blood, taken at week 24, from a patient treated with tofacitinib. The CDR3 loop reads CSVETGSYEQYF. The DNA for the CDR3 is TGCAGCGTTGAGACAGGTTCCTACGAGCAGTACTTC.